The 9 T cell receptor beta chains reported below all come from one sample, sequenced in a study of neurological immune-mediated disorders. TCRdb redid the calling of the 5' RACE reads with MiXCR, one entry per CDR3 protein. Among approximately 89,000 distinct CDR3 sequences listed, around 4.7% were seen once. Sample time point: longitudinal time-point 3. Sequencing was done on a sample of PBMCs. These receptors came from a woman aged 55-70 years with multiple sclerosis.

This clonotype was found many times. This chain joins TRBV27 and TRBJ2-3; TRBD2 aligns across 13 bases. J was trimmed by 4 bases and V by 6 bases; bases with no gene match: 4. Germline V gene data show CDR1 as MNHEY and CDR2 as SMNVEV (reference sequence). This CDR3 comprises 15 residues. The chain's CDR3 is CASRGTSGKPDTQYF. The CDR3 coding sequence is TGTGCCAGCAGGGGGACTAGCGGGAAACCAGATACGCAGTATTTT.

In this sample, this clonotype turned up a few times. V is TRBV7-8 and J is TRBJ1-4; D remains ambiguous. Deletions cut 3 bases from V and 3 bases from J, with 8 bases between. CDR3 length: 14 residues. The germline CDR1 and CDR2 sequences are SGHVS and FQNEAQ. For the CDR3, the DNA is TGTGCCAGCAGCTTCCGACCCCCTAATGAAAAACTGTTTTTT. This gives the protein CASSFRPPNEKLFF.

This clonotype has ten or more counts. V is TRBV6-5 and J is TRBJ1-4, with D uncertain. Germline CDR1 MNHEY, CDR2 SVGAGI. Trimming stripped 2 bases from V and 8 bases from J, with 12 bases between. This CDR3 is built from 14 residues. CDR3 in amino acids: CASSYQPLGEKLFF. The CDR3 DNA follows: TGTGCCAGCAGTTACCAGCCCCTTGGGGAAAAACTGTTTTTT.

Ten or more counts support this clonotype. This chain connects TRBV3-1 to TRBJ1-5; D might be TRBD1 (6 bases). Trimming removed 0 bases from V and 6 bases from J, with 12 bases in between. CDR1 is LGHDT, CDR2 YNNKEL, per germline (reference sequence). CDR3 length: 15 residues. The CDR3 DNA is TGTGCCAGCAGCCAAGATTCAGGGGAGGCTCAGCCCCAGCATTTT. Amino acid sequence: CASSQDSGEAQPQHF.

This clonotype was counted at least ten times. The gene calls are TRBV5-1 and TRBJ2-5, with TRBD2 identical over 11 bases. This CDR3 spans 15 amino acids. V shed 1 base and J 3 bases; nucleotides not matched to a gene: 2. Germline V gene lookup returns CDR1 SGHRS and CDR2 YFSETQ. The CDR3 coding sequence is TGCGCCAGCAGCTTGCCTAGCGGGGGGAAAGAGACCCAGTACTTC. It codes for CASSLPSGGKETQYF.

The chain carries TRBV18 and TRBJ2-7; 11 bases are shared with TRBD1. After removal of 4 bases from V and 3 bases from J, the junction contained 5 bases not matched to a gene. This CDR3 has 15 residues. The germline gives CDR1 KGHSH, CDR2 LQKENI. CDR3 loop: CASSLTGTGGYEQYF. CDR3 nucleotide sequence: TGTGCCAGCTCACTAACCGGGACAGGGGGCTACGAGCAGTACTTC.

Ten or more counts support this clonotype. V gene TRBV15 combines with J gene TRBJ2-2; tentative D call: TRBD1 (5 bases). Germline V gene sequence: CDR1 LNHNV, CDR2 YYDKDF (reference sequence). The CDR3 runs to 17 residues. Trimming removed 7 bases from V and 0 bases from J, with 18 bases in between. The CDR3 loop is CATTIQDIRANTGELFF. CDR3 coding DNA: TGTGCCACCACCATCCAGGACATTCGCGCGAACACCGGGGAGCTGTTTTTT.

This clonotype was seen at least ten times. CDR3 loop: CSARASGGAPGELFF. CDR3 nucleotide sequence: TGCAGTGCTAGAGCTAGCGGGGGGGCCCCCGGGGAGCTGTTTTTT. The V and J genes are TRBV20-1 and TRBJ2-2; TRBD2 matches 12 bases. Looked up from germline, CDR1 is DFQATT and CDR2 is SNEGSKA (reference sequence). The V segment lost 1 base and the J segment 6 bases; nucleotides outside the gene matches: 3. The CDR3 contains 15 residues.

Regarding this clonotype: This sequence may be a read error, since a much larger clone differs from it by one base. The chain joins TRBV6-5 to TRBJ2-6; D is unresolved. Trimming shortened V by 2 bases and J by 0 bases, and 5 bases separated the two germline ends. Germline V gene lookup returns CDR1 MNHEY and CDR2 SVGAGI. The CDR3 loop spans 15 amino acids. The CDR3 DNA sequence: TGTGCCAGCAGTTACCATGACTCTGGGGCCAACGTCCTGACTTTC. It codes for CASSYHDSGANVLTF.